This T cell receptor (beta chain) originates from a study of cytomegalovirus exposure and HLA in healthy donors. Libraries were prepared by immunoSEQ multiplex PCR; TCRdb keeps only in-frame clonotypes and omits some of them. The repertoire has some 240,000 clones, around 90% of them found once; the top ten carry about 2%. The germline V gene has CDR1 MDHEN and CDR2 SYDVKM. This CDR3 spans 18 amino acids. V was trimmed by 8 bases and J by 0 bases, leaving 24 bases between them. The clonotype originates from a woman aged 18 to 35 in good health and CMV-seropositive. The chain recombines TRBV28 with TRBJ2-3, with TRBD1 as a possible D gene (5 bases). The sequenced sample consisted of PBMCs. CDR3 residues: CASGSSFDSQPSTDTQYF. The CDR3 DNA is TGTGCCAGCGGATCCTCATTCGACAGCCAGCCTAGCACAGATACGCAGTATTTT. The variable domain in full, completed from reference TRBV28 and TRBJ2-3, reads DVKVTQSSRYLVKRTGEKVFLECVQDMDHENMFWYRQDPGLGLRLIYFSYDVKMKEKGDIPEGYSVSREKKERFSLILESASTNQTSMYLCASGSSFDSQPSTDTQYFGPGTRLTVL.